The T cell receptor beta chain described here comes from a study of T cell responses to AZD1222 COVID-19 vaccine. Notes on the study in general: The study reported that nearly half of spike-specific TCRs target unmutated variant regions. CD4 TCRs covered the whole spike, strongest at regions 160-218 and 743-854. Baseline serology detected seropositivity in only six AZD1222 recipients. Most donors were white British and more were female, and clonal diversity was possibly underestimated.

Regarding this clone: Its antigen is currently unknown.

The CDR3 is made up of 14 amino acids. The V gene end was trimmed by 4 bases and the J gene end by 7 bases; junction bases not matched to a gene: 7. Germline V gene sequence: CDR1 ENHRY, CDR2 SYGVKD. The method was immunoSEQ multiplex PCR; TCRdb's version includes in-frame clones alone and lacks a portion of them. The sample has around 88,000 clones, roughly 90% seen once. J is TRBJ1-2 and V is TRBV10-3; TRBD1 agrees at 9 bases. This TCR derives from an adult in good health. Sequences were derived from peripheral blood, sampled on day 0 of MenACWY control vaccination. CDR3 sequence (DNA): TGTGCCATCAGTGGAACCCGGGACAGGGCTGGCTACACCTTC. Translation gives CAISGTRDRAGYTF.